This TCR beta chain was recorded in a study of identical twins. Regarding the study as a whole: Sequences that were out-of-frame, alpha and twin-shared displayed an excess of low generation probability.

Worth noting for this clonotype: Its antigen remains unknown.

Germline values: CDR1 WNHNN, CDR2 SYGVQD (reference sequence). This CDR3 is 14 amino acids long. With 11 bases clipped from V and 5 bases from J, the junction kept 14 bases outside the gene matches. TCRdb reprocessed the 5' RACE reads via MiXCR and lists one record per CDR3 protein. The data hold some 500,000 distinct CDR3 sequences, with approximately 22% observed a single time. These same data were also listed under a study on T cells expressing NK-cell markers.

This rearrangement joins TRBV10-1 to TRBJ2-7, with 8 bases lining up with TRBD2. This receptor was obtained from a woman aged 18-35 years in good health. Sequenced sample: CD4+ T cells sorted from blood. The CDR3 DNA follows: TGCGCCGGCGCAGAGCGGGAGTCTCTTGACGAGCAGTACTTC. This encodes CAGAERESLDEQYF.